This T cell receptor beta chain was identified during a study of beta chain features in type 1 diabetes. This clone was detected only a few times. V dropped 10 bases and J dropped 5; count of bases not matched to a gene: 13. CDR1 and CDR2 from the germline V gene are KGHSH and LQKENI. The CDR3 length is 15 residues. The whole isolated RNA underwent reverse transcription, so sequencing captured expressed TCRB transcripts. Assay used: immunoSEQ multiplex PCR; TCRdb lists only in-frame clones, some missing. This sample has hundreds of thousands of clones, with 15% to 18% found just once. This TCR derives from a man between 18 and 29 years old in good health. Material: naive CD4+ T cells from blood. This rearrangement joins TRBV18 to TRBJ2-1; 8 nucleotides align to TRBD1. The chain's CDR3 is CANSRDRSYHNEQFF. The CDR3 DNA reads TGTGCCAACTCGCGGGACAGGTCATATCACAATGAGCAGTTCTTC.